Listed below are T cell receptor beta chains from one sample, sequenced in a study of blood T cell repertoires in COVID-19. Repertoires were generated with immunoSEQ multiplex PCR, while TCRdb's copy carries only in-frame clones and drops some. The sample includes 75,000 to 95,000 clones, roughly four fifths of them seen just once. The sample taken for sequencing was peripheral blood. All receptors derive from a human donor in a cohort sampled during active COVID-19. CDR3s include the opening cysteine and the closing phenylalanine or tryptophan. The order of the fields is clone size, J gene, D gene, V gene, CDR3 protein, CDR3 DNA. D genes are given only for firm matches. Where a row states a size, it is once, few, many or the class of an expanded clone; other rows omit it.

clone_size: .
j_call: TRBJ1-6
d_call: TRBD1
v_call: TRBV2
cdr3_aa: CASSVTGQVGNSPLHF
cdr3_nt: TGTGCCAGCAGTGTAACGGGACAGGTTGGGAATTCACCCCTCCACTTT

clone_size: .
j_call: TRBJ2-1
d_call: .
v_call: TRBV7-2
cdr3_aa: CASTLRGGLNEQFF
cdr3_nt: TGTGCCAGCACCCTAAGGGGAGGATTGAATGAGCAGTTCTTC

clone_size: .
j_call: TRBJ1-3
d_call: TRBD1
v_call: TRBV5-6
cdr3_aa: CASSYDRGRGNTIYF
cdr3_nt: TGTGCCAGCAGCTACGACAGGGGGCGGGGAAACACCATATATTTT

clone_size: once
j_call: TRBJ1-5
d_call: .
v_call: TRBV30
cdr3_aa: CAWSDNFNQPQHF
cdr3_nt: TGTGCCTGGAGTGACAATTTCAATCAGCCCCAGCATTTT

clone_size: .
j_call: TRBJ2-7
d_call: TRBD1
v_call: TRBV5-1
cdr3_aa: CASSLDRGLGEQYF
cdr3_nt: TGCGCCAGCAGCTTGGACAGGGGGCTTGGGGAGCAGTACTTC

clone_size: .
j_call: TRBJ2-1
d_call: .
v_call: TRBV7-3
cdr3_aa: CASSTLPTGSMVQFF
cdr3_nt: TGTGCCAGCAGCACCCTCCCGACTGGATCAATGGTGCAGTTCTTC

clone_size: .
j_call: TRBJ1-2
d_call: .
v_call: TRBV6-5
cdr3_aa: CASSYSSARGGYTF
cdr3_nt: TGTGCCAGCAGTTACTCGAGCGCTAGGGGTGGCTACACCTTC

clone_size: .
j_call: TRBJ1-1
d_call: .
v_call: TRBV7-2
cdr3_aa: CASTPFRGTEAFF
cdr3_nt: TGTGCCAGCACCCCTTTCCGGGGAACTGAAGCTTTCTTT

clone_size: .
j_call: TRBJ1-6
d_call: TRBD1
v_call: TRBV5-1
cdr3_aa: CASSRAGQGAYSPLHF
cdr3_nt: TGCGCCAGCAGCAGGGCCGGGCAGGGGGCTTATTCACCCCTCCACTTT

clone_size: .
j_call: TRBJ2-7
d_call: .
v_call: TRBV11-3
cdr3_aa: CASSSGQSYEQYF
cdr3_nt: TGTGCCAGCAGCTCAGGACAGTCCTACGAGCAGTACTTC

clone_size: .
j_call: TRBJ2-3
d_call: TRBD2
v_call: TRBV7-8
cdr3_aa: CASSLDRPGLAGGTDTQYF
cdr3_nt: TGTGCCAGCAGCTTAGATCGCCCGGGACTAGCGGGGGGCACAGATACGCAGTATTTT

clone_size: .
j_call: TRBJ2-3
d_call: .
v_call: TRBV4-1
cdr3_aa: CASSLPGTDTQYF
cdr3_nt: TGCGCCAGCAGCCTTCCGGGGACAGATACGCAGTATTTT

clone_size: few
j_call: TRBJ2-1
d_call: TRBD1
v_call: TRBV7-9
cdr3_aa: CASSPRGRLGDEQFF
cdr3_nt: TGTGCCAGCAGCCCCAGGGGGAGATTGGGAGATGAGCAGTTCTTC

clone_size: .
j_call: TRBJ1-1
d_call: .
v_call: TRBV29-1
cdr3_aa: CSVLSLAEAFF
cdr3_nt: TGCAGCGTTCTGAGCTTGGCTGAAGCTTTCTTT

clone_size: .
j_call: TRBJ1-1
d_call: .
v_call: TRBV9
cdr3_aa: CASSASVETEAFF
cdr3_nt: TGTGCCAGCAGCGCCAGCGTCGAAACTGAAGCTTTCTTT

clone_size: few
j_call: TRBJ2-7
d_call: TRBD1
v_call: TRBV6-1
cdr3_aa: CASSDGQGSYEQYF
cdr3_nt: TGTGCCAGCAGTGATGGACAGGGCTCCTACGAGCAGTACTTC

clone_size: .
j_call: TRBJ2-5
d_call: TRBD1
v_call: TRBV4-1
cdr3_aa: CASSQGTGQETQYF
cdr3_nt: TGCGCCAGCAGCCAGGGGACAGGACAAGAGACCCAGTACTTC

clone_size: .
j_call: TRBJ2-1
d_call: TRBD1
v_call: TRBV4-2
cdr3_aa: CASSQVYRDRGPDNEQFF
cdr3_nt: TGTGCCAGCAGCCAAGTATACCGGGACAGGGGGCCAGACAATGAGCAGTTCTTC

clone_size: few
j_call: TRBJ2-5
d_call: .
v_call: TRBV24-1
cdr3_aa: CATQQQETQYF
cdr3_nt: TGTGCCACCCAACAGCAAGAGACCCAGTACTTC

clone_size: once
j_call: TRBJ1-2
d_call: TRBD1
v_call: TRBV30
cdr3_aa: CAWSRDRGLGYTF
cdr3_nt: TGTGCCTGGAGTAGAGACAGGGGGCTTGGCTACACCTTC

clone_size: .
j_call: TRBJ1-1
d_call: .
v_call: TRBV27
cdr3_aa: CASSLSRGEGKAFF
cdr3_nt: TGTGCCAGCAGTTTAAGTCGTGGAGAGGGTAAAGCTTTCTTT

clone_size: .
j_call: TRBJ1-2
d_call: .
v_call: TRBV5-6
cdr3_aa: CASSPGAQSNYGYTF
cdr3_nt: TGTGCCAGCAGCCCTGGAGCCCAGTCCAACTATGGCTACACCTTC

clone_size: .
j_call: TRBJ2-5
d_call: TRBD2
v_call: TRBV11-3
cdr3_aa: CASSLGLAGGPGETQYF
cdr3_nt: TGTGCCAGCAGCTTAGGTCTAGCGGGGGGGCCCGGGGAGACCCAGTACTTC

clone_size: .
j_call: TRBJ1-4
d_call: .
v_call: TRBV4-1
cdr3_aa: CASSTRGGSNEKLFF
cdr3_nt: TGCGCCAGCAGCACCCGGGGAGGGTCTAATGAAAAACTGTTTTTT

clone_size: .
j_call: TRBJ2-4
d_call: .
v_call: TRBV18
cdr3_aa: CASSPPNVGSGNIQYF
cdr3_nt: TGTGCCAGCTCACCACCAAATGTTGGTAGCGGAAACATTCAGTACTTC

clone_size: .
j_call: TRBJ2-1
d_call: .
v_call: TRBV19
cdr3_aa: CASSSRQYNEQFF
cdr3_nt: TGTGCCAGTAGTTCACGACAATACAATGAGCAGTTCTTC

clone_size: few
j_call: TRBJ1-6
d_call: TRBD1
v_call: TRBV9
cdr3_aa: CASSMGQHNSPLHF
cdr3_nt: TGTGCCAGCAGTATGGGACAGCATAATTCACCCCTCCACTTT

clone_size: .
j_call: TRBJ2-7
d_call: TRBD1
v_call: TRBV5-5
cdr3_aa: CASSLWTGSIYEQYF
cdr3_nt: TGTGCCAGCAGCTTGTGGACAGGGTCAATTTACGAGCAGTACTTC

clone_size: .
j_call: TRBJ2-3
d_call: .
v_call: TRBV11-2
cdr3_aa: CASSSYLRQAGDTQYF
cdr3_nt: TGTGCCAGCAGCTCCTACCTACGACAGGCGGGAGATACGCAGTATTTT

clone_size: .
j_call: TRBJ1-4
d_call: TRBD1
v_call: TRBV19
cdr3_aa: CASSALTGFNEKLFF
cdr3_nt: TGTGCCAGTAGTGCATTGACAGGGTTTAATGAAAAACTGTTTTTT

clone_size: .
j_call: TRBJ2-3
d_call: TRBD2
v_call: TRBV11-2
cdr3_aa: CASSPGTSLADTQYF
cdr3_nt: TGTGCCAGCAGCCCCGGGACTAGCCTCGCAGATACGCAGTATTTT

clone_size: once
j_call: TRBJ1-6
d_call: TRBD1
v_call: TRBV5-1
cdr3_aa: CASSGTGGNSPLHF
cdr3_nt: TGCGCCAGCAGCGGGACAGGGGGTAATTCACCCCTCCACTTT

clone_size: few
j_call: TRBJ1-3
d_call: .
v_call: TRBV7-9
cdr3_aa: CATDQGSSGNTIYF
cdr3_nt: TGTGCCACCGATCAGGGGAGCTCTGGAAACACCATATATTTT

clone_size: .
j_call: TRBJ2-7
d_call: TRBD1
v_call: TRBV7-2
cdr3_aa: CASSFNRGDYEQYF
cdr3_nt: TGTGCCAGCAGCTTCAACAGGGGAGACTACGAGCAGTACTTC

clone_size: few
j_call: TRBJ2-7
d_call: .
v_call: TRBV3-1/TRBV3-2
cdr3_aa: CASSQDLREQYF
cdr3_nt: TGTGCCAGCAGCCAAGATTTGCGCGAGCAGTACTTC

clone_size: .
j_call: TRBJ2-3
d_call: TRBD2
v_call: TRBV9
cdr3_aa: CASSVAAGGNTDTQYF
cdr3_nt: TGTGCCAGCAGCGTGGCAGCGGGGGGGAACACAGATACGCAGTATTTT

clone_size: .
j_call: TRBJ2-3
d_call: TRBD1
v_call: TRBV3-1/TRBV3-2
cdr3_aa: CASSGRQGLRTDTQYF
cdr3_nt: TGTGCCAGCAGCGGACGACAGGGTTTGCGCACAGATACGCAGTATTTT

clone_size: .
j_call: TRBJ1-1
d_call: TRBD1
v_call: TRBV19
cdr3_aa: CASIPRQGDGTEAFF
cdr3_nt: TGTGCCAGTATCCCCCGGCAGGGGGATGGCACTGAAGCTTTCTTT

clone_size: .
j_call: TRBJ1-6
d_call: .
v_call: TRBV5-1
cdr3_aa: CASSLDRAPPLHF
cdr3_nt: TGCGCCAGCAGCTTGGACAGGGCTCCACCCCTCCACTTT

clone_size: .
j_call: TRBJ2-7
d_call: TRBD1
v_call: TRBV7-3
cdr3_aa: CASSLQGASYEQYF
cdr3_nt: TGTGCCAGCAGCTTACAGGGGGCATCCTACGAGCAGTACTTC

clone_size: .
j_call: TRBJ1-6
d_call: TRBD1
v_call: TRBV18
cdr3_aa: CASSRQGERVTLHF
cdr3_nt: TGTGCCAGCTCTCGACAGGGGGAAAGGGTCACCCTCCACTTT

clone_size: .
j_call: TRBJ2-5
d_call: TRBD2
v_call: TRBV6-1
cdr3_aa: CASSEQGLAGETQYF
cdr3_nt: TGTGCCAGCAGTGAACAGGGACTAGCGGGGGAGACCCAGTACTTC